Presented here are 17 T cell receptor beta chains from one specimen sequenced in a study of beta chain features in type 1 diabetes (dated by TCRdb to about 2018). Library preparation was by the immunoSEQ multiplex PCR assay. The entire amount of isolated RNA was reverse transcribed using the High Capacity cDNA Reverse Transcription Kit, so the sequenced TCRB transcripts were expressed ones. Here the immuneACCESS table is served through TCRdb, limited to in-frame sequences with V and J called. Missing clones are a known gap in these copies; in checked studies unresolved V genes cover under half, and the rest lacks a known reason. This sample gives roughly 170,000 clones in total; about an eighth of them show up just once. 0.62% of the sample comes from the top ten. Material for sequencing was central memory CD4+ T cells from blood. Receptors originate from a woman under 30 in good health.

This clone was seen only a few times. The rearrangement uses TRBV19 and TRBJ2-1; 7 bases map to TRBD1. Germline V lookup: CDR1 LNHDA, CDR2 SQIVND (reference sequence). This CDR3 comprises 15 residues. The J segment lost 7 bases and the V segment lost 5 bases, leaving 11 bases of the junction unmatched. This CDR3 reads CASSPAQGSKNEQFF. In nucleotides, the CDR3 is TGTGCCAGTAGTCCTGCACAGGGGTCGAAGAATGAGCAGTTCTTC.

This clone has a handful of counts. V and J are TRBV9 and TRBJ2-5; TRBD2 matches at 10 bases. Germline CDR1 and CDR2: SGDLS and YYNGEE. This CDR3 comprises 17 residues. V trimming: 4 bases; J trimming: 5 bases; junction bases outside the gene matches: 14. The CDR3 sequence is CASSPRQVAGGGETQYF. CDR3 coding DNA: TGTGCCAGCAGCCCCCGTCAGGTAGCGGGAGGAGGGGAGACCCAGTACTTC.

This clone has just a few counts. V and J are TRBV6-5 and TRBJ1-3; the D is unclear. The CDR3 totals 13 residues. Germline values: CDR1 MNHEY, CDR2 SVGAGI. The V gene lost 5 bases and the J gene lost 1 base, with 6 bases spanning the gap. The CDR3 sequence is CASSTGSGNTIYF. The CDR3 nucleotides read TGTGCCAGCAGTACGGGATCTGGAAACACCATATATTTT.

In its sample, this clone was seen a few times. Within the sample, other DNA sequences also encode this same CDR3. The V call is TRBV30, the J call TRBJ1-5, with D maybe TRBD1 (5 bases). The CDR3 contains 13 residues. Trimming shortened V by 3 bases and J by 4 bases, and 10 bases separated the two germline ends. The V gene's germline CDR1 is GTSNPN and CDR2 SVGIG (reference sequence). CDR3 in amino acids: CAWSQDSNQPQHF. In DNA, the CDR3 is TGTGCCTGGAGCCAAGACAGTAATCAGCCCCAGCATTTT.

This clone was counted only a few times. The chain carries TRBV7-2 and TRBJ1-2; weak D call: TRBD1 (6 bases). Looked up from germline, CDR1 is SGHTA and CDR2 is FQGNSA. Deletions cut 4 bases from V and 7 bases from J, with 10 bases between. The CDR3 has 12 amino acids. This CDR3 is CASSSGHSGYTF. In nucleotides, the CDR3 is TGTGCCAGCAGCTCGGGACATAGTGGCTACACCTTC.

The chain is built from TRBV6-1 and TRBJ1-5; 7 nucleotides match TRBD1. The germline V gene encodes CDR1 MNHNS and CDR2 SASEGT. J was trimmed by 3 bases and V by 4 bases; bases with no gene match: 6. This CDR3 is 15 amino acids long. The CDR3 DNA is TGTGCCAGCAGTGGGGGACAGTTTACCAATCAGCCCCAGCATTTT. It yields the protein CASSGGQFTNQPQHF.

There are a few counts of this clone. The chain employs TRBV11-2 and TRBJ1-3; D is perhaps TRBD1 (6 bases). V shed 5 bases and J shed 4 bases, with 18 bases lying between them. Germline V lookup: CDR1 SGHAT, CDR2 FQNNGV. The CDR3 length is 16 residues. The CDR3 protein is CASSPVQGPTGNTIYF. The CDR3 region has the DNA TGTGCCAGCAGCCCTGTACAGGGTCCTACCGGAAACACCATATATTTT.

This clone turned up a few times. The junction does not match germline at one end; this may be a read error. The chain has TRBV29-1 and TRBJ2-7; D may be TRBD1 (5 bases). The germline CDR1 and CDR2 sequences are SQVTM and ANQGSEA. The CDR3 runs 11 residues. CDR3 region: CSVGRQSERYF. The CDR3 nucleotides are TGCAGCGTTGGCCGACAGAGCGAGCGGTACTTC.

The J gene is TRBJ2-3, the V gene TRBV6-5; 10 nucleotides match TRBD2. Germline V CDR1 and CDR2: MNHEY, SVGAGI. The CDR3 sequence is 14 residues long. The trim removed 7 bases at V and 8 bases at J, leaving 9 bases unmatched. CDR3 nucleotides: TGTGCCAGCAAGAGTTCTAGCGGGAGTCGTACGCAGTATTTT. Translation gives CASKSSSGSRTQYF.

J is TRBJ2-3 and V is TRBV7-3, with D uncertain. Germline V gene lookup returns CDR1 SGHTA and CDR2 FQGTGA. V lost 5 bases to trimming and J lost 9 bases, with 18 bases between them. This CDR3 spans 14 amino acids. The DNA for the CDR3 is TGTGCCAGCAGCGCCTACCTAGGAACGGTGACGCAGTATTTT. This translates into CASSAYLGTVTQYF.

This clone was detected only a few times. This sequence joins TRBV28 and TRBJ2-7; no firm D call. CDR1 is MDHEN, CDR2 SYDVKM, per germline. This CDR3 is built from 12 residues. V was shortened by 3 bases and J by 4 bases, with 7 bases between the two germline ends. This CDR3 is CASSLNIYEQYF. The DNA for the CDR3 is TGTGCCAGCAGTTTGAACATTTACGAGCAGTACTTC.

The V and J genes are TRBV5-4 and TRBJ2-1, with TRBD2 matching over 10 bases. The V segment lost 0 bases and the J segment 9 bases; nucleotides outside the gene matches: 9. The CDR3 covers 16 residues. CDR1 and CDR2 from the germline V gene are SGHNT and YYREEE (reference sequence). DNA for the CDR3: TGTGCCAGCAGCTTGGCAGCGGGAGGGACTTATGGTGAGCAGTTCTTC. Translating gives CASSLAAGGTYGEQFF.

This clone was recorded once. The chain combines TRBV7-6 with TRBJ1-2; 8 bases map to TRBD1. The CDR3 runs to 16 residues. The germline gives CDR1 SGHVS, CDR2 FNYEAQ. The ends lost 5 bases at V and 5 bases at J; junction bases unmatched: 13. Here the CDR3 DNA reads TGTGCCAGCAGCGCGAGACAGGGGAGGGGGAATTATGGCTACACCTTC. Translation: CASSARQGRGNYGYTF.

This chain connects TRBV5-1 to TRBJ2-1, with D perhaps TRBD2 (6 bases). Per germline, CDR1 SGHRS and CDR2 YFSETQ. CDR3 size: 15 residues. The germline V and J ends were trimmed by 4 bases and 3 bases, with 14 bases remaining between them. The CDR3 sequence: CASSRDSAGYNEQFF. CDR3 coding DNA: TGCGCCAGCAGCCGGGACTCGGCGGGCTACAATGAGCAGTTCTTC.

This clone was counted a few times. The genes are TRBV11-3 and TRBJ2-2; no definite D call. The CDR3 has 13 residues. V was cut by 0 bases and J by 6 bases, with 5 bases left in between. Per germline, CDR1 SGHNT and CDR2 YENEEA. The CDR3 region has the DNA TGTGCCAGCAGCTTAGATGTAGCCGGGGAGCTGTTTTTT. Its protein is CASSLDVAGELFF.

The chain employs TRBV28 and TRBJ2-5; TRBD2 matches at 8 bases. The CDR3 loop spans 13 amino acids. Germline V gene sequence: CDR1 MDHEN, CDR2 SYDVKM. Losses at the gene ends were 8 bases for V and 5 bases for J; bases not matched to a gene: 7. The CDR3 DNA follows: TGTGCCAGCGGAACAGGCGGGGGGGAGACCCAGTACTTC. Translated: CASGTGGGETQYF.

V usage is TRBV6-5 and J usage is TRBJ2-2; 7 bases are shared with TRBD1. The germline CDR1 and CDR2 sequences are MNHEY and SVGAGI. CDR3 size: 14 residues. Trimming removed 6 bases from V and 5 bases from J; junction bases left unmatched: 6. The CDR3 sequence: CASRTQTGTGELFF. In DNA, the CDR3 is TGTGCCAGCAGAACACAGACAGGGACCGGGGAGCTGTTTTTT.